These 10 T cell receptor beta chains were all obtained from the same sample, sequenced in a study of Graves' ophthalmopathy and Graves' hyperthyroidism. Amplification of the TCR beta CDR3 regions used RNA transcripts (as template). Amplification began with first-round RT-PCR using HTBI primers, then second-round multiplex PCR was performed. TCRdb redid the calling of the multiplex PCR reads with MiXCR, one entry per CDR3 protein. The sample carries over 500,000 distinct CDR3 sequences, 22% recorded once. Sequencing used peripheral blood. The receptors shown here come from a woman between 18 and 29 years old with stable Graves' hyperthyroidism. Some clones in this sample may be carry-over from other donors' samples.

The chain has TRBV27 and TRBJ2-3; D is unclear. Deletions cut 2 bases from V and 1 base from J, with 13 bases between. The CDR3 consists of 16 residues. Germline V CDR1 and CDR2: MNHEY, SMNVEV (reference sequence). The CDR3 spells CASSLEGVYGTDTQYF. In nucleotides, the CDR3 is TGTGCCAGCAGTTTAGAAGGAGTATATGGCACAGATACGCAGTATTTT.

This clonotype has a count of ten or more. The chain couples TRBV28 to TRBJ2-7; 7 bases align to TRBD2. The CDR3 runs 14 residues. The ends lost 6 bases at V and 3 bases at J; junction bases unmatched: 8. Germline CDR1 is MDHEN and CDR2 is SYDVKM. The CDR3 bases are TGTGCCAGCAGCGTGAGCGGGACTAACTACGAGCAGTACTTC. As protein: CASSVSGTNYEQYF.

The table lists this clonotype with many counts. The V call is TRBV6-5, the J call TRBJ1-2, with TRBD1 matching 7 bases. CDR1 and CDR2 (germline): MNHEY, SVGAGI. V trimming: 2 bases; J trimming: 4 bases; junction bases outside the gene matches: 7. This CDR3 contains 15 residues. The CDR3 bases are TGTGCCAGCAGTTACCTGGCGGCAGGGGGCTATGGCTACACCTTC. This translates into CASSYLAAGGYGYTF.

This clonotype has ten or more counts. The chain links TRBV5-1 to TRBJ2-7; 15 bases are a match to TRBD2. The CDR3 has 15 residues. Germline CDR1 and CDR2: SGHRS and YFSETQ. V lost 3 bases to trimming and J lost 3 bases; unmatched junction nucleotides: 1. The CDR3 DNA sequence: TGCGCCAGCAGCTGGGGACTAGCGGGGGGCTACGAGCAGTACTTC. Its translation: CASSWGLAGGYEQYF.

A few counts support this clonotype. The chain is built from TRBV5-6 and TRBJ2-2; TRBD2 might be the D (7 bases). The CDR3 consists of 15 residues. V dropped 0 bases and J dropped 6 bases, with 12 bases sitting between them. The germline CDR1 and CDR2 sequences are SGHDT and YYEEEE. The CDR3 nucleotides are TGTGCCAGCAGCTTGGCCGGGGGGCAGGCCGGGGAGCTGTTTTTT. Amino acid sequence: CASSLAGGQAGELFF.

This clonotype was observed once. The chain joins TRBV28 to TRBJ2-2; 9 nucleotides line up with TRBD1. The CDR3 consists of 15 residues. CDR1 is MDHEN and CDR2 is SYDVKM in the germline V gene. The ends lost 5 bases at V and 3 bases at J; junction bases unmatched: 4. The CDR3 sequence: CASSGDREYTGELFF. The DNA for the CDR3 is TGTGCCAGCAGTGGGGACAGGGAGTACACCGGGGAGCTGTTTTTT.

The chain recombines TRBV27 with TRBJ2-5; 9 positions match TRBD1. Losses at the gene ends were 6 bases for V and 4 bases for J; bases not matched to a gene: 12. This CDR3 is 16 amino acids long. In germline, CDR1 is MNHEY, CDR2 SMNVEV (reference sequence). CDR3 DNA sequence: TGTGCCAGCAGCCTTGGACTGGGACAGGGAATAGAGACCCAGTACTTC. Translation: CASSLGLGQGIETQYF.

This clonotype was seen at least ten times. The rearrangement uses TRBV12-3 or TRBV12-4 and TRBJ1-3; weak D call: TRBD1 (6 bases). The CDR3 loop spans 16 amino acids. V lost 1 base, J lost 4 bases, and 14 bases lay in between. The CDR3 region has the DNA TGTGCCAGCAGTTTAGTGGGCAGGGGACTCGGAAACACCATATATTTT. Encoded protein: CASSLVGRGLGNTIYF.

This clonotype was observed many times. The chain employs TRBV28 and TRBJ2-7, with TRBD1 matching over 9 bases. Per the germline V gene, CDR1 is MDHEN and CDR2 is SYDVKM. The CDR3 is 16 residues long. V lost 2 bases to trimming and J lost 2 bases; unmatched junction nucleotides: 7. DNA of the CDR3: TGTGCCAGCAGTTTACCCGACAGGGGGTCCACCTACGAGCAGTACTTC. Encoded protein: CASSLPDRGSTYEQYF.

This clonotype was detected ten times or more. The V gene is TRBV6-5, the J gene TRBJ1-6; TRBD1 is a possible D gene (6 bases). V was pared by 0 bases and J by 9 bases, with 9 bases between. The CDR3 extends over 14 amino acids. Germline V gene sequence: CDR1 MNHEY, CDR2 SVGAGI. The CDR3: CASSYSGGTSPLHF. The CDR3, as DNA: TGTGCCAGCAGTTACTCAGGGGGGACTTCACCCCTCCACTTT.